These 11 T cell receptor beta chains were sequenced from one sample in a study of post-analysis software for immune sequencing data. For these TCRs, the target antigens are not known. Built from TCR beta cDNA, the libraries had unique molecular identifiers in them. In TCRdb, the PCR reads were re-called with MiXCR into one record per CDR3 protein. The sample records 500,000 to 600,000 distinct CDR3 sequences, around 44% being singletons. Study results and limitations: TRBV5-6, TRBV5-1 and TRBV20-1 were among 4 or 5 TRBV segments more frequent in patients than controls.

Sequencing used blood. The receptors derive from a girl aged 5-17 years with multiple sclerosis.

CDR3 nucleotides: TGTGCCAGCAGTACCTCCCCCGAGCAGTACTTC. Translated: CASSTSPEQYF. This chain uses TRBV12-3 or TRBV12-4 with TRBJ2-4; D call uncertain. The J call is doubtful: the DNA matches TRBJ2-7 better. The CDR3 consists of 11 residues.

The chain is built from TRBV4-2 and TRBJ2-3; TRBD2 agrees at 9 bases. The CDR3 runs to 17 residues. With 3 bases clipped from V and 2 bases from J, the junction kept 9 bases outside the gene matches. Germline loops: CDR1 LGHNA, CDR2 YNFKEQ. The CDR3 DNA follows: TGTGCCAGCAGCCATGGCGGACTAGCGTTTAACACAGATACGCAGTATTTT. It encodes CASSHGGLAFNTDTQYF.

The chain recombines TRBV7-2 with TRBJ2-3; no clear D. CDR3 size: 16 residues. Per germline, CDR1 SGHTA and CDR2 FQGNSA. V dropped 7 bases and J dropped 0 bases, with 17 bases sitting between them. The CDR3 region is CASTAGPYSSTDTQYF. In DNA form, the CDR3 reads TGTGCCAGCACTGCTGGGCCGTACTCTAGCACAGATACGCAGTATTTT.

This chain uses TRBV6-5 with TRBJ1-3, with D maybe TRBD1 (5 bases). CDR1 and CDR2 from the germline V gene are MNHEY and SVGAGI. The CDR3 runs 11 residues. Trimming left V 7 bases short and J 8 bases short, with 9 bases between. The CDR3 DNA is TGTGCCAGCATTCTGGGGGACACCATATATTTT. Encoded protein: CASILGDTIYF.

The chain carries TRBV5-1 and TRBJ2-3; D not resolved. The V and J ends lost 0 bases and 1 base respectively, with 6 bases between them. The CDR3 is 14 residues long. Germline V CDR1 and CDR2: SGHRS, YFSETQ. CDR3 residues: CASSLGDRTDTQYF. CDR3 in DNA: TGCGCCAGCAGCTTGGGGGATCGCACAGATACGCAGTATTTT.

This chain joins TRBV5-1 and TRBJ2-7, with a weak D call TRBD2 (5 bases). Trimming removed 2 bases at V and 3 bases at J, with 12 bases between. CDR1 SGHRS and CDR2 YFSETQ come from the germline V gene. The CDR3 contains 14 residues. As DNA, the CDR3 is TGCGCCAGCAGCTTCCGCGGGTCCAACTACGAGCAGTACTTC. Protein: CASSFRGSNYEQYF.

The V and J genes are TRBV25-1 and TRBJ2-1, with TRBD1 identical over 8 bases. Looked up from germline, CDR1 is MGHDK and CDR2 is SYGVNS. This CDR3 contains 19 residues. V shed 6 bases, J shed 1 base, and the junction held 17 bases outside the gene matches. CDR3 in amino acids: CASSPGGRGRDMSYNEQFF. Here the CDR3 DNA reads TGTGCCAGCAGCCCTGGGGGCAGGGGGCGCGATATGTCCTACAATGAGCAGTTCTTC.

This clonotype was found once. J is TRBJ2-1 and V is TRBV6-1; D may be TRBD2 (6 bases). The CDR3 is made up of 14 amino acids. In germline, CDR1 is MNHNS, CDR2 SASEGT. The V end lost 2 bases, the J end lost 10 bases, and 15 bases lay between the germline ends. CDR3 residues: CASSEWAKSGEQFF. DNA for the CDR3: TGTGCCAGCAGTGAATGGGCAAAAAGCGGGGAGCAGTTCTTC.

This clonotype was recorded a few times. The CDR3 loop reads CSVEDLSEHNEQFF. The CDR3 DNA follows: TGCAGCGTTGAAGATCTGAGCGAACACAATGAGCAGTTCTTC. This sequence joins TRBV29-1 and TRBJ2-1; D ambiguous. The germline V gene encodes CDR1 SQVTM and CDR2 ANQGSEA. This CDR3 is 14 amino acids long. Trimming stripped 0 bases from V and 5 bases from J, with 11 bases between.

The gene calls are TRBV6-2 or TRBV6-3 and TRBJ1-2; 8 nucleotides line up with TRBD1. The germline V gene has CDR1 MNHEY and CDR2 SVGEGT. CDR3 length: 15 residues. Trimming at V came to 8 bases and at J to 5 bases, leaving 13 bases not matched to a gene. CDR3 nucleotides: TGTGCCAGCTCCCCAAGACAGGGGAGGGAATATGGCTACACCTTC. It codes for CASSPRQGREYGYTF.

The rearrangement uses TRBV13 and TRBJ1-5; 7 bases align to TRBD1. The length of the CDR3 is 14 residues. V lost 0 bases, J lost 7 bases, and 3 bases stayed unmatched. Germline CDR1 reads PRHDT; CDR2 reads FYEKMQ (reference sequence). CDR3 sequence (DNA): TGTGCCAGCAGCTTAGGGACAGGGCTCCAGCCCCAGCATTTT. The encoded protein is CASSLGTGLQPQHF.